This TCR beta chain was retrieved from a study of shared clonotypes between healthy human individuals. Study-wide findings and caveats: Genetic and exposure-history diversity was limited by the few donors. On the whole, naive subsets had larger estimated richness than memory subsets had.

In the case of this clone: Its antigen is undetermined.

Libraries were prepared by immunoSEQ multiplex PCR; TCRdb keeps only in-frame clonotypes and omits some of them. The sample shows about 690,000 clones, around 91% of them seen only once. CDR3 size: 16 residues. The V gene's germline CDR1 is SGHAT and CDR2 FQDESV (reference sequence). The V end lost 7 bases, the J end lost 0 bases, and 19 bases lay between the germline ends. Researchers reported that CD8 memory united CD45RO+ cells with CCR7-negative CD45RA+ TemRA cells. This clonotype was sampled from a man younger than 35 in good health. Some clones in this sample may be carry-over from other donors' samples. The sample taken for sequencing was memory CD8+ T cells from PBMCs. Stated subset: CD45RO+ cells pooled with CCR7-negative TemRA cells. The rearrangement links TRBV11-1 to TRBJ2-7; the D call may be TRBD1 or TRBD2 (5 bases each). The CDR3: CASKATPGASSYEQYF. In nucleotides, the CDR3 is TGTGCCAGCAAAGCAACGCCCGGGGCCAGCTCCTACGAGCAGTACTTC.